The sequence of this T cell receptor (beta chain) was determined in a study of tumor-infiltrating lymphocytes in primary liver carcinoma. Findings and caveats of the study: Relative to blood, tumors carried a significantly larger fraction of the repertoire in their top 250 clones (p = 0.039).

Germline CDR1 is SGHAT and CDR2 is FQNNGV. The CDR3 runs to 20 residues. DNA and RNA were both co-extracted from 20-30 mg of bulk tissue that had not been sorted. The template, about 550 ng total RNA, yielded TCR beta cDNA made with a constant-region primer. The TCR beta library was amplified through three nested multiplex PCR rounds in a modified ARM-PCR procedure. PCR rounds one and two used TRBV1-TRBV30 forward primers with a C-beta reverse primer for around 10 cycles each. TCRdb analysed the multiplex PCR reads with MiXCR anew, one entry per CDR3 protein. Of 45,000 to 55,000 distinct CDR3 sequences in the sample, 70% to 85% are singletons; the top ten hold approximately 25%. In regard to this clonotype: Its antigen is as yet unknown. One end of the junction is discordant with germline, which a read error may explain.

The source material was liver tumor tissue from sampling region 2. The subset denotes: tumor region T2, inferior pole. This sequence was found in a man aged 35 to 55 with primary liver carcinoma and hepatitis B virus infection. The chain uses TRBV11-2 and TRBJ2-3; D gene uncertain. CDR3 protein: CASSPDGPLQIVRNTDTQYF. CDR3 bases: TGTGCCAGCAGCCCCGATGGCCCCCTGCAGATAGTGAGAAACACAGATACGCAATATTTT.